The sequence of this TCR beta chain was determined in a study of regulatory T cells in long-lasting Graves disease. On the study more broadly: The definition of persistent Graves' disease was over 5 years of antithyroid drugs with positive TSH receptor antibodies.

CDR3-region Arm-PCR and iRepertoire HTBI primers produced the TCR beta libraries. TCRdb called the multiplex PCR reads again in MiXCR, with one record for every CDR3 protein. The repertoire consists of 300,000 to 500,000 distinct CDR3 sequences, with roughly 20% occurring once and the leading ten covering around 20%. Time point defined: persistent/refractory GD, antithyroid drugs over 5 years with positive TRAb. PBMCs provided the RNA from which the TCR library was made. American Thyroid Association guidelines defined Graves' disease diagnosis. Staff took roughly 9 milliliters of peripheral blood and put it into EDTA tubes. Whole-study findings and limits: The TCR repertoire of persistent Graves' patients was less diverse than that of newly diagnosed ones.

J gave up 5 bases and V 3 bases, and 6 bases lay outside the gene matches. Germline-derived CDR1 and CDR2 are LGHDT and YNNKEL (reference sequence). The CDR3 covers 15 residues. This clonotype was seen repeatedly, ten times or more. Its antigen is as yet unknown. The chain has TRBV3-1 and TRBJ1-1; 10 bases are shared with TRBD1. Here the sequenced sample was peripheral blood mononuclear cells (PBMCs), taken when the disease was refractory, from a patient treated with antithyroid drugs. The clonotype was recovered from a female donor with Graves disease. CDR3 nucleotides: TGTGCCAGCAGCCACCGGACAGGGGGGGAGACTGAAGCTTTCTTT. Translating gives CASSHRTGGETEAFF.